The 15 T cell receptor beta chains in this list originate from one sample, sequenced in a study of T cell changes during pregnancy in multiple sclerosis. TCRdb's table, derived via immunoSEQ multiplex PCR, lists solely in-frame clones and lacks some. In the table there are roughly 60,000 clones, 80% to 95% of which are singletons. The source was peripheral blood, collected in the second trimester of pregnancy. The receptors were sampled from a female donor with multiple sclerosis, enrolled in a pregnancy study.

This chain links TRBV28 with TRBJ1-2; a possible D gene is TRBD1 (6 bases). The V and J ends lost 6 bases and 7 bases respectively, with 24 bases between them. The CDR3 covers 16 residues. Germline lookup yields CDR1 MDHEN and CDR2 SYDVKM. The CDR3 nucleotides are TGTGCCAGCAGCCTAGAGCCCTTACAGGGAGGGGGTGGCTACACCTTC. Translated: CASSLEPLQGGGGYTF.

V usage is TRBV7-9 and J usage is TRBJ1-2, with D possibly being TRBD1 (5 bases). The V end lost 5 bases, the J end lost 0 bases, and 10 bases lay between the germline ends. Germline V gene data show CDR1 as SEHNR and CDR2 as FQNEAQ (reference sequence). The length of the CDR3 is 14 residues. The CDR3 region is CASSRDSANYGYTF. The CDR3 DNA reads as TGTGCCAGCAGCCGGGACTCAGCTAACTATGGCTACACCTTC.

V usage is TRBV5-4 and J usage is TRBJ2-2; 8 nucleotides match TRBD1. After removal of 4 bases from V and 1 base from J, the junction contained 6 bases not matched to a gene. CDR1 and CDR2 from the germline V gene are SGHNT and YYREEE (reference sequence). The CDR3 has 16 amino acids. CDR3 amino acids: CASSGRGTGNTGELFF. The CDR3 nucleotides read TGTGCCAGCAGCGGCCGAGGGACAGGGAACACCGGGGAGCTGTTTTTT.

In its sample, this clone was seen once. The chain couples TRBV30 to TRBJ2-2, with D unresolved. V was pared by 2 bases and J by 6 bases, with 7 bases between. The CDR3 spans 12 residues. CDR1 is GTSNPN, CDR2 SVGIG, per germline (reference sequence). CDR3 amino acids: CAWSIAAGELFF. The CDR3, as DNA: TGTGCCTGGAGTATAGCTGCCGGGGAGCTGTTTTTT.

This chain connects TRBV5-1 to TRBJ2-7; D is ambiguous. Germline-derived CDR1 and CDR2 are SGHRS and YFSETQ. The CDR3 spans 13 residues. V lost 0 bases to trimming and J lost 4 bases, with 8 bases between them. The CDR3 DNA is TGCGCCAGCAGCTTGGCAACAGATTACGAGCAGTACTTC. As protein: CASSLATDYEQYF. The full variable domain, completed using reference TRBV5-1 and TRBJ2-7, is KAGVTQTPRYLIKTRGQQVTLSCSPISGHRSVSWYQQTPGQGLQFLFEYFSETQRNKGNFPGRFSGRQFSNSRSEMNVSTLELGDSALYLCASSLATDYEQYFGPGTRLTVT.

The chain couples TRBV19 to TRBJ2-2; 10 bases agree with TRBD1. Germline CDR1 is LNHDA and CDR2 is SQIVND (reference sequence). This CDR3 has 15 residues. V was pared by 4 bases and J by 6 bases, with 5 bases of the junction left unmatched. As DNA, the CDR3 is TGTGCCAGTAGTAGGGGACAGGGGTCGGCCGGGGAGCTGTTTTTT. Protein sequence: CASSRGQGSAGELFF.

The rearrangement links TRBV5-1 to TRBJ2-1, with D possibly being TRBD2 (6 bases). Per germline, CDR1 SGHRS and CDR2 YFSETQ. The CDR3 length is 13 residues. Deletions cut 4 bases from V and 12 bases from J, with 17 bases between. This chain's CDR3 is CASSPQAGDSQFF. The CDR3 nucleotides are TGCGCCAGCAGCCCCCAAGCCGGGGACTCGCAGTTCTTC.

The chain carries TRBV2 and TRBJ1-3; no clear D. CDR3 length equals 13 residues. Germline CDR1 SNHLY, CDR2 FYNNEI. Deletions cut 7 bases from V and 0 bases from J, with 7 bases between. The CDR3 sequence is CASKQNSGNTIYF. The DNA of the CDR3 is TGTGCCAGCAAACAGAACTCTGGAAACACCATATATTTT.

The chain couples TRBV9 to TRBJ2-7; 13 bases are shared with TRBD2. The length of the CDR3 is 13 residues. Germline CDR1 reads SGDLS; CDR2 reads YYNGEE. Unmatched junction bases numbered 4, after V lost 3 bases and J lost 10 bases. This CDR3 is CASSDGTSGNQYF. In nucleotides, the CDR3 is TGTGCCAGCAGCGACGGGACTAGCGGGAACCAGTACTTC.

This chain connects TRBV6-6 to TRBJ2-3; D might be TRBD2 (5 bases). V gave up 4 bases and J gave up 3 bases, with 11 bases separating them. This CDR3 comprises 14 residues. Germline values: CDR1 MNHNY, CDR2 SVGAGI (reference sequence). CDR3 in amino acids: CASSLGSGTDTQYF. CDR3 nucleotides: TGTGCCAGCAGTTTAGGGAGCGGTACAGATACGCAGTATTTT.

The V gene is TRBV10-1, the J gene TRBJ2-1, with 10 bases identical to TRBD2. J lost 5 bases, V lost 2 bases, and 6 bases had no gene match. Germline V gene data show CDR1 as WNHNN and CDR2 as SYGVQD (reference sequence). The CDR3 has 16 amino acids. Written as DNA, the CDR3 is TGCGCCAGCAGTGAGCCCCGGACTAGCGGAAACAATGAGCAGTTCTTC. This codes for CASSEPRTSGNNEQFF.

This sequence joins TRBV6-5 and TRBJ2-1; 8 nucleotides agree with TRBD1. CDR3 length: 15 amino acids. V lost 4 bases to trimming and J lost 3 bases; unmatched junction nucleotides: 5. Germline-derived CDR1 and CDR2 are MNHEY and SVGAGI. In DNA form, the CDR3 reads TGTGCCAGCAGTTCAAACAGGGGGGACTACAATGAGCAGTTCTTC. Translated, it gives CASSSNRGDYNEQFF.

In DNA, the CDR3 is TGCAGCGCCGCGTACAATGAGCAGTTCTTC. Protein: CSAAYNEQFF. The rearrangement links TRBV29-1 to TRBJ2-1; no clear D gene. The CDR3 runs 10 residues. V was trimmed by 7 bases and J by 4 bases, leaving 5 bases between them. Germline assignment: CDR1 SQVTM and CDR2 ANQGSEA.

The genes are TRBV4-1 and TRBJ2-1; 10 nucleotides align to TRBD2. This CDR3 is built from 17 residues. The V gene end was trimmed by 2 bases and the J gene end by 12 bases; junction bases not matched to a gene: 16. Germline CDR1 reads MGHRA; CDR2 reads YSYEKL. In DNA form, the CDR3 reads TGCGCCAGCAGCCAAACCCACGCGACTAGCGGGTCTCTAGGGCAGTTCTTC. This translates into CASSQTHATSGSLGQFF.

The V and J genes are TRBV5-1 and TRBJ2-2; D is possibly TRBD2 (5 bases). The V end lost 4 bases, the J end lost 2 bases, and 15 bases lay between the germline ends. Germline CDR1 SGHRS, CDR2 YFSETQ. The CDR3 contains 16 residues. CDR3 in DNA: TGCGCCAGCAGCCCGGTGGGCGGACTTAACACCGGGGAGCTGTTTTTT. Protein product: CASSPVGGLNTGELFF.